The 5 T cell receptor beta chains reported below all come from one sample, sequenced in a study of control samples from healthy donors and cancer patients. The assay was immunoSEQ multiplex PCR, and TCRdb's table has in-frame clones only and misses some. The data contain 150,000 to 200,000 clones, 80% to 95% of them singletons. Input material: blood. The origin of the receptors is a woman aged 60-75 years in good health.

The chain uses TRBV4-3 and TRBJ2-7, with 8 bases fitting TRBD1. The CDR3 is 16 residues long. With V trimmed by 4 bases and J by 5 bases, 13 bases remained unmatched. Germline V gene data show CDR1 as LGHNA and CDR2 as YSLEER. CDR3 amino acids: CASSRVFSGTGDEQYF. CDR3 bases: TGCGCCAGCAGCCGGGTCTTCTCGGGGACAGGCGACGAGCAGTACTTC.

V usage is TRBV7-8 and J usage is TRBJ1-1; D gene ambiguous. The length of the CDR3 is 13 residues. From germline, CDR1 is SGHVS and CDR2 FQNEAQ. The V end lost 8 bases, the J end lost 0 bases, and 10 bases lay between the germline ends. CDR3 in amino acids: CASSGGVNTEAFF. The CDR3 region has the DNA TGTGCCAGCTCTGGTGGGGTGAACACTGAAGCTTTCTTT.

This chain joins TRBV19 and TRBJ2-2; TRBD1 matches 8 bases. V lost 9 bases to trimming and J lost 6 bases; unmatched junction nucleotides: 15. Germline values: CDR1 LNHDA, CDR2 SQIVND (reference sequence). The CDR3 length is 16 residues. CDR3 DNA: TGTGCCAGCCGGGACAGGCCCTCAGGGAGCCCCGGGGAGCTGTTTTTT. Translating it yields CASRDRPSGSPGELFF.

This rearrangement joins TRBV7-2 to TRBJ1-2; D gene uncertain. CDR1 and CDR2 from the germline V gene are SGHTA and FQGNSA. Trimming took 1 base from V and 8 from J, leaving 11 bases between them. CDR3 length: 13 amino acids. The CDR3 DNA is TGTGCCAGCAGCTTAGTGGTCCGAGGGGGCTACACCTTC. This sequence encodes CASSLVVRGGYTF.

This clone was seen once. The chain links TRBV7-9 to TRBJ1-3; D is unclear. The CDR3 sequence is 14 residues long. Trimming left V 3 bases short and J 0 bases short, with 6 bases between. The germline V gene encodes CDR1 SEHNR and CDR2 FQNEAQ (reference sequence). The CDR3 region is CASSFRNSGNTIYF. In nucleotides, the CDR3 is TGTGCCAGCAGCTTCCGGAACTCTGGAAACACCATATATTTT. Full variable domain (outside the CDR3, taken from reference TRBV7-9 and TRBJ1-3): DTGVSQNPRHKITKRGQNVTFRCDPISEHNRLYWYRQTLGQGPEFLTYFQNEAQLEKSRLLSDRFSAERPKGSFSTLEIQRTEQGDSAMYLCASSFRNSGNTIYFGEGSWLTVV.